One sample yielded the 30 T cell receptor beta chains listed below, sequenced in a study of control samples from healthy donors and cancer patients. The assay was immunoSEQ multiplex PCR, and TCRdb's table has in-frame clones only and misses some. The profile shows around 200,000 clones, approximately 95% of them singletons. Sequenced sample: blood. The source of these receptors is a man aged 18 to 35 in good health.

The chain couples TRBV9 to TRBJ1-3, with D unresolved. CDR3 size: 11 residues. The V gene lost 10 bases and the J gene lost 4 bases, with 9 bases spanning the gap. CDR1 and CDR2 (germline): SGDLS, YYNGEE. The CDR3 loop reads CAGPPGNTIYF. The CDR3 DNA reads TGTGCCGGGCCCCCCGGAAACACCATATATTTT.

The chain carries TRBV18 and TRBJ2-6; TRBD1 matches at 7 bases. The CDR3 is made up of 15 amino acids. Trimming cost V 6 bases and J 0 bases; bases outside gene matches: 2. Germline V gene sequence: CDR1 KGHSH, CDR2 LQKENI. The CDR3 DNA follows: TGTGCCAGCTCCCGACAGGGCTCTGGGGCCAACGTCCTGACTTTC. Translated: CASSRQGSGANVLTF.

V and J are TRBV5-1 and TRBJ1-2; D remains ambiguous. V was cut by 2 bases and J by 0 bases, with 17 bases left in between. The germline gives CDR1 SGHRS, CDR2 YFSETQ. CDR3 size: 17 residues. The CDR3: CASSLNQPIPSNYGYTF. The DNA of the CDR3 is TGCGCCAGCAGCTTAAACCAGCCAATTCCTTCTAACTATGGCTACACCTTC.

The chain uses TRBV14 and TRBJ1-2; D is possibly TRBD1 (6 bases). The CDR3 contains 15 residues. V gave up 2 bases and J gave up 5 bases, with 15 bases separating them. The germline CDR1 and CDR2 sequences are SGHDN and FVKESK. The CDR3 region has the DNA TGTGCCAGCAGCCAATCTTACGGACAGAGTTATGGCTACACCTTC. Its protein product is CASSQSYGQSYGYTF.

V usage is TRBV6-5 and J usage is TRBJ1-4; D not resolved. This CDR3 comprises 14 residues. V was trimmed by 6 bases and J by 0 bases, leaving 8 bases between them. From germline, CDR1 is MNHEY and CDR2 SVGAGI. DNA for the CDR3: TGTGCCAGCAGGGCACAGTCAACTAATGAAAAACTGTTTTTT. Translation: CASRAQSTNEKLFF.

The chain employs TRBV5-1 and TRBJ2-7; a weak D match, TRBD1 (5 bases). V was shortened by 4 bases and J by 1 base, with 12 bases between the two germline ends. Per the germline V gene, CDR1 is SGHRS and CDR2 is YFSETQ. CDR3 size: 14 residues. The CDR3 sequence: CASSTGQGSYEQYF. CDR3 DNA sequence: TGCGCCAGCAGCACCGGGCAGGGATCCTACGAGCAGTACTTC.

The chain recombines TRBV6-5 with TRBJ2-7; no firm D call. Deletions cut 5 bases from V and 1 base from J, with 6 bases between. The CDR3 is made up of 12 amino acids. CDR1 and CDR2 from the germline V gene are MNHEY and SVGAGI. The CDR3 loop is CASSMRSYEQYF. The CDR3 DNA is TGTGCCAGCAGTATGAGGTCCTACGAGCAGTACTTC.

The chain couples TRBV4-1 to TRBJ2-1; the D is unclear. V shed 8 bases and J shed 3 bases, with 5 bases lying between them. The CDR3 loop spans 11 amino acids. Germline V gene data show CDR1 as MGHRA and CDR2 as YSYEKL. The CDR3 bases are TGCGCCAGCGGGATCTACAATGAGCAGTTCTTC. Translated, it gives CASGIYNEQFF.

The chain recombines TRBV6-6 with TRBJ1-2; D may be TRBD1 (5 bases). The CDR3 sequence is 14 residues long. The V end was cut by 5 bases, the J end by 0 bases, with 10 bases between. Germline lookup yields CDR1 MNHNY and CDR2 SVGAGI (reference sequence). CDR3 DNA: TGTGCCAGCAGTCGGGACGGAGCTAACTATGGCTACACCTTC. This encodes CASSRDGANYGYTF.

The chain links TRBV5-1 to TRBJ1-2; 9 bases align to TRBD1. This CDR3 has 14 residues. Germline V gene lookup returns CDR1 SGHRS and CDR2 YFSETQ. The junction had 7 bases not matched to a gene; V was cut back by 3 bases and J by 7 bases. CDR3 loop: CASSSTGGSPGYTF. The CDR3 nucleotides read TGCGCCAGCAGCTCCACAGGGGGCAGCCCTGGCTACACCTTC.

CDR3 nucleotide sequence: TGCGCCAGCAGCCAAGGGACAAGGGACAGGAGGGGGTCAGAGACCCAGTACTTC. Protein sequence: CASSQGTRDRRGSETQYF. This chain uses TRBV4-1 with TRBJ2-5; 8 bases agree with TRBD1. With V trimmed by 1 base and J by 4 bases, 14 bases remained unmatched. This CDR3 has 18 amino acids. Germline V gives CDR1 MGHRA, CDR2 YSYEKL.

The gene calls are TRBV2 and TRBJ1-2; D not certain. The CDR3 is 13 amino acids. V was cut by 10 bases and J by 4 bases, with 16 bases left in between. From germline, CDR1 is SNHLY and CDR2 FYNNEI. CDR3 nucleotides: TGTGCCACCGCTTGGGGTGCGGGCTATGGCTACACCTTC. Its translation: CATAWGAGYGYTF.

The chain carries TRBV15 and TRBJ2-5; D might be TRBD2 (7 bases). The V gene's germline CDR1 is LNHNV and CDR2 YYDKDF (reference sequence). V shed 2 bases and J shed 4 bases, with 20 bases lying between them. The CDR3 sequence is 17 residues long. The CDR3 nucleotides read TGTGCCACCAGCAGATCCCGTGGGGGGGGCCCTCGAGAGACCCAGTACTTC. Residues: CATSRSRGGGPRETQYF.

The chain links TRBV30 to TRBJ1-1; 7 positions agree with TRBD1. This CDR3 comprises 13 residues. V gave up 2 bases and J gave up 7 bases; unmatched junction bases: 7. CDR1 and CDR2 from the germline V gene are GTSNPN and SVGIG (reference sequence). CDR3 residues: CAWSPRQGDEAFF. For the CDR3, the DNA is TGTGCCTGGAGTCCCCGACAGGGTGATGAAGCTTTCTTT.

V is TRBV13 and J is TRBJ2-2; TRBD1 agrees at 8 bases. J lost 4 bases, V lost 2 bases, and 9 bases had no gene match. CDR1 and CDR2 (germline): PRHDT, FYEKMQ (reference sequence). This CDR3 region has 17 residues. CDR3 coding DNA: TGTGCCAGCAGCTTAAGGTCAGGGGGCGAGGGCACCGGGGAGCTGTTTTTT. Residues: CASSLRSGGEGTGELFF.

The chain employs TRBV7-3 and TRBJ2-1, with D perhaps TRBD1 or TRBD2 (6 bases each). This CDR3 region has 13 residues. Trimming took 5 bases from V and 6 from J, leaving 11 bases between them. Germline CDR1 SGHTA, CDR2 FQGTGA. The CDR3 DNA is TGTGCCAGCAGCCAAGGGGGGTCCAATGAGCAGTTCTTC. This gives the protein CASSQGGSNEQFF.

The chain recombines TRBV3-1 (or the pseudogene TRBV3-2) with TRBJ1-6, with TRBD1 as a possible D gene (5 bases). The CDR3 is 17 amino acids. V lost 0 bases and J 8 bases, leaving 17 bases between the germline ends. CDR1 LGHDT and CDR2 YNNKEL come from the germline V gene (reference sequence). CDR3 DNA sequence: TGTGCCAGCAGCCAAGAATGGGAGCAAGCGGGGGATTCACCCCTCCACTTT. Protein: CASSQEWEQAGDSPLHF.

The chain has TRBV27 and TRBJ1-5, with a possible D match to TRBD1 (5 bases). This CDR3 comprises 18 residues. CDR1 and CDR2 (germline): MNHEY, SMNVEV (reference sequence). V shed 6 bases and J shed 7 bases, with 28 bases lying between them. The CDR3: CASSSSTPAPREGQPQHF. CDR3 sequence (DNA): TGTGCCAGCAGCTCTTCCACCCCAGCCCCCAGGGAGGGACAGCCCCAGCATTTT.

The chain combines TRBV5-1 with TRBJ2-3; D unresolved. The CDR3 length is 15 residues. V gave up 1 base and J gave up 4 bases, with 13 bases separating them. Germline CDR1 and CDR2: SGHRS and YFSETQ. The chain's CDR3 is CASSLLGGVADTQYF. The CDR3 nucleotides are TGCGCCAGCAGCTTGTTAGGTGGTGTGGCAGATACGCAGTATTTT. Complete variable domain (other parts from reference TRBV5-1 and TRBJ2-3): KAGVTQTPRYLIKTRGQQVTLSCSPISGHRSVSWYQQTPGQGLQFLFEYFSETQRNKGNFPGRFSGRQFSNSRSEMNVSTLELGDSALYLCASSLLGGVADTQYFGPGTRLTVL.

This sequence joins TRBV18 and TRBJ1-4; a weak D match, TRBD1 (5 bases). Trimming took off 1 base at V and 8 bases at J, with 14 bases between the two ends. The CDR3 is 15 residues long. Germline-derived CDR1 and CDR2 are KGHSH and LQKENI. The CDR3 nucleotides read TGTGCCAGCTCACCACGGGGCGCTCGGACGGAAAAACTGTTTTTT. Translation gives CASSPRGARTEKLFF.

The rearrangement links TRBV12-1 to TRBJ2-7. TRBV12-1 is a documented pseudogene. This CDR3 has 17 residues. The CDR3: CASSSKTRGHDPYEQYF. The CDR3 DNA reads TGTGCCAGCAGCTCCAAGACACGGGGCCATGACCCCTACGAGCAGTACTTC.

V and J are TRBV5-1 and TRBJ1-1; 7 bases match TRBD1. This CDR3 region has 14 residues. V lost 3 bases and J lost 8; bases outside the gene matches: 10. Germline loops: CDR1 SGHRS, CDR2 YFSETQ. This chain's CDR3 is CASSSGEGAGEAFF. Written as DNA, the CDR3 is TGCGCCAGCAGCTCAGGAGAGGGGGCCGGGGAAGCTTTCTTT. Looking up the rest from reference TRBV5-1 and TRBJ1-1 gives the full variable domain: KAGVTQTPRYLIKTRGQQVTLSCSPISGHRSVSWYQQTPGQGLQFLFEYFSETQRNKGNFPGRFSGRQFSNSRSEMNVSTLELGDSALYLCASSSGEGAGEAFFGQGTRLTVV.

This chain uses TRBV19 with TRBJ1-1; D is ambiguous. The CDR3 totals 13 residues. The V end lost 4 bases, the J end lost 3 bases, and 9 bases lay between the germline ends. Germline CDR1 LNHDA, CDR2 SQIVND (reference sequence). The CDR3 spells CASSTRIYTEAFF. The CDR3 coding sequence is TGTGCCAGTAGTACGCGGATATACACTGAAGCTTTCTTT.

The count of this clone is one. The chain combines TRBV6-1 with TRBJ2-3; 13 bases map to TRBD2. CDR1 is MNHNS, CDR2 SASEGT, per germline. J lost 0 bases, V lost 0 bases, and 6 bases had no gene match. The CDR3 totals 19 residues. The CDR3 region has the DNA TGTGCCAGCAGTGAAGCCCGACTAGCGGGGGGAGGAAGCACAGATACGCAGTATTTT. This sequence encodes CASSEARLAGGGSTDTQYF.

CDR3 in amino acids: CAISDPGRSNSPLHF. CDR3 sequence (DNA): TGTGCCATCAGTGATCCGGGGAGGTCAAATTCACCCCTCCACTTT. The J gene is TRBJ1-6, the V gene TRBV10-3; D unresolved. The CDR3 is 15 amino acids. Germline CDR1 and CDR2: ENHRY and SYGVKD. Trimming left V 3 bases short and J 7 bases short, with 13 bases between.

The CDR3 nucleotides are TGTGCCAGCAGCCCAACGGGAGGGCAGGGGGTGAACACTGAAGCTTTCTTT. Translated: CASSPTGGQGVNTEAFF. This chain joins TRBV9 and TRBJ1-1, with 7 bases fitting TRBD1. Germline V gives CDR1 SGDLS, CDR2 YYNGEE. This CDR3 contains 17 residues. V was pared by 4 bases and J by 0 bases, with 12 bases of the junction left unmatched. Full variable domain (rest looked up from reference TRBV9 and TRBJ1-1): DSGVTQTPKHLITATGQRVTLRCSPRSGDLSVYWYQQSLDQGLQFLIQYYNGEERAKGNILERFSAQQFPDLHSELNLSSLELGDSALYFCASSPTGGQGVNTEAFFGQGTRLTVV.

This chain connects TRBV12-3 or TRBV12-4 to TRBJ2-1; D call uncertain. The CDR3 spans 13 residues. Trimming pared 1 base from V and 8 bases from J, leaving 9 bases between. DNA of the CDR3: TGTGCCAGCAGTTTAGGGTTTCGGGATGAGCAGTTCTTC. Protein product: CASSLGFRDEQFF.

The V and J genes are TRBV4-1 and TRBJ2-7; 9 bases match TRBD1. V was clipped by 8 bases and J by 6 bases; unmatched bases: 14. The CDR3 runs to 15 residues. Germline V CDR1 and CDR2: MGHRA, YSYEKL. CDR3 nucleotide sequence: TGCGCCAGCTCTCTACGGGGACAGGGAGATGGCGAGCAGTACTTC. It codes for CASSLRGQGDGEQYF.

The rearrangement joins TRBV4-1 to TRBJ2-1; unclear D gene. Germline assignment: CDR1 MGHRA and CDR2 YSYEKL. CDR3 length equals 15 residues. Trimming left V 4 bases short and J 4 bases short, with 14 bases between. The CDR3 region has the DNA TGCGCCAGCAGCCTTGGGAAGCCGACTTACAATGAGCAGTTCTTC. Residues: CASSLGKPTYNEQFF.

This sequence joins TRBV18 and TRBJ2-5; perhaps TRBD1 as D (5 bases). Germline V gene lookup returns CDR1 KGHSH and CDR2 LQKENI. The CDR3 covers 14 residues. V lost 2 bases, J lost 4 bases, and 11 bases lay in between. CDR3 DNA: TGTGCCAGCTCACCATCGCAGGGCAGAGAGACCCAGTACTTC. Amino acid sequence: CASSPSQGRETQYF. The full variable domain, with the rest looked up from reference TRBV18 and TRBJ2-5, is NAGVMQNPRHLVRRRGQEARLRCSPMKGHSHVYWYRQLPEEGLKFMVYLQKENIIDESGMPKERFSAEFPKEGPSILRIQQVVRGDSAAYFCASSPSQGRETQYFGPGTRLLVL.